The count of the clone carrying this T cell receptor (beta chain) is one. Data came from immunoSEQ multiplex PCR; TCRdb stores just in-frame clones and leaves some out. The sample lists fewer than 70,000 clones, 75% to 90% occurring once. This record belongs to a study of blood T cell repertoires in COVID-19. The wider study: Spain, Italy and the United States supplied samples that represented acute and convalescent COVID-19.

The V and J ends lost 3 bases and 1 base respectively, with 5 bases between them. CDR3 size: 13 residues. The germline CDR1 and CDR2 sequences are SGHRS and YFSETQ. What was sequenced was peripheral blood. The clonotype originates from a human donor in a cohort sampled during active COVID-19. The chain joins TRBV5-1 to TRBJ2-1; the D is unclear. CDR3 coding DNA: TGCGCCAGCAGCTACGCGTCCTACAATGAGCAGTTCTTC. Translation gives CASSYASYNEQFF.